The 29 T cell receptor beta chains reported below all come from one sample, sequenced in a study of T cell responses to AZD1222 COVID-19 vaccine. The method was immunoSEQ multiplex PCR; TCRdb's version includes in-frame clones alone and lacks a portion of them. The profile shows 150,000 to 200,000 clones, 90% of them singletons. Here the sequenced sample was peripheral blood, taken on day 0 of AZD1222 vaccination. These receptors all come from an adult in good health.

This clone has a handful of counts. The sample contains more than one DNA sequence encoding this CDR3. The chain couples TRBV28 to TRBJ1-1, with D unresolved. CDR1 is MDHEN and CDR2 is SYDVKM in the germline V gene. The length of the CDR3 is 13 residues. Trimming pared 2 bases from V and 1 base from J, leaving 5 bases between. CDR3: CASSLVGNTEAFF. CDR3 DNA sequence: TGTGCCAGCAGTTTAGTGGGGAACACTGAAGCTTTCTTT.

V usage is TRBV28 and J usage is TRBJ1-2, with 8 bases fitting TRBD1. The germline V gene encodes CDR1 MDHEN and CDR2 SYDVKM. Trimming cost V 8 bases and J 4 bases; bases outside gene matches: 9. This CDR3 is built from 14 residues. DNA of the CDR3: TGTGCCAGCGATAGGACAGGGCGTCCCTATGGCTACACCTTC. Protein sequence: CASDRTGRPYGYTF.

This sequence joins TRBV6-5 and TRBJ1-2, with TRBD1 as a possible D gene (6 bases). The CDR3 is made up of 15 amino acids. Trimming removed 2 bases from V and 5 bases from J, with 15 bases in between. From germline, CDR1 is MNHEY and CDR2 SVGAGI. Here the CDR3 reads CASSYGTSLPYGYTF. DNA for the CDR3: TGTGCCAGCAGTTACGGGACATCTCTTCCTTATGGCTACACCTTC.

The J gene is TRBJ1-6, the V gene TRBV5-8; TRBD1 agrees at 11 bases. Germline CDR1 is SGHTS and CDR2 is YDEGEE. The CDR3 is made up of 17 amino acids. The trim removed 4 bases at V and 5 bases at J, leaving 8 bases unmatched. The CDR3 sequence is CASSTWTGGTDNSPLHF. The DNA of the CDR3 is TGTGCCAGCAGCACATGGACAGGGGGCACCGATAATTCACCCCTCCACTTT. Complete variable domain (other parts from reference TRBV5-8 and TRBJ1-6): EAGVTQSPTHLIKTRGQQATLRCSPISGHTSVYWYQQALGLGLQFLLWYDEGEERNRGNFPPRFSGRQFPNYSSELNVNALELEDSALYLCASSTWTGGTDNSPLHFGNGTRLTVT.

The chain is built from TRBV19 and TRBJ1-2, with D uncertain. From germline, CDR1 is LNHDA and CDR2 SQIVND (reference sequence). CDR3 size: 10 residues. V dropped 10 bases and J dropped 5 bases, with 8 bases sitting between them. CDR3 sequence reads: CATEAYGYTF. The CDR3 DNA follows: TGTGCCACGGAGGCATATGGCTACACCTTC. Drawing the rest from reference TRBV19 and TRBJ1-2, the complete variable domain is DGGITQSPKYLFRKEGQNVTLSCEQNLNHDAMYWYRQDPGQGLRLIYYSQIVNDFQKGDIAEGYSVSREKKESFPLTVTSAQKNPTAFYLCATEAYGYTFGSGTRLTVV.

The table lists this clone with a count of one. V gene TRBV2 combines with J gene TRBJ1-4; 8 bases match TRBD1. Germline values: CDR1 SNHLY, CDR2 FYNNEI. V lost 5 bases and J lost 8; bases outside the gene matches: 7. CDR3 length: 14 amino acids. The CDR3 DNA follows: TGTGCCAGCAGTTCCGACAGGGGAAAGGAAAAACTGTTTTTT. Protein product: CASSSDRGKEKLFF.

The chain couples TRBV5-1 to TRBJ1-6; weak D call: TRBD1 (5 bases). The length of the CDR3 is 16 residues. V was cut by 0 bases and J by 10 bases, with 17 bases left in between. The V gene's germline CDR1 is SGHRS and CDR2 YFSETQ. The CDR3 sequence: CASSLGGQRLSSPLHF. The CDR3 coding sequence is TGCGCCAGCAGCTTGGGGGGCCAGAGGCTATCCTCACCCCTCCACTTT.

The CDR3 region is CASSQIKQGASTDTQYF. The DNA for the CDR3 is TGCGCCAGCAGCCAAATTAAACAGGGGGCGAGCACAGATACGCAGTATTTT. This rearrangement joins TRBV4-1 to TRBJ2-3; 9 nucleotides line up with TRBD1. The germline gives CDR1 MGHRA, CDR2 YSYEKL. The CDR3 totals 17 residues. The V segment lost 2 bases and the J segment 0 bases; nucleotides outside the gene matches: 6.

The J gene is TRBJ1-4, the V gene TRBV28; no definite D call. V was clipped by 2 bases and J by 4 bases, with 8 bases between them. Germline values: CDR1 MDHEN, CDR2 SYDVKM. This CDR3 is built from 14 residues. CDR3 loop: CASSLSQDNEKLFF. In nucleotides, the CDR3 is TGTGCCAGCAGTTTAAGCCAGGATAATGAAAAACTGTTTTTT.

The chain employs TRBV4-3 and TRBJ1-6; D gene unclear. CDR3 length: 19 amino acids. CDR1 is LGHNA, CDR2 YSLEER, per germline. V shed 1 base and J shed 5 bases, with 21 bases lying between them. The CDR3 region has the DNA TGCGCCAGCAGCCAAGTCTTCCTTGGGTATCTTCTTGATAATTCACCCCTCCACTTT. This encodes CASSQVFLGYLLDNSPLHF.

The J gene is TRBJ1-5, the V gene TRBV6-2 or TRBV6-3, with no clear D. Between the trimmed V and J ends, which lost 5 bases and 8 bases, there was a span of 19 bases. CDR1 and CDR2 (germline): MNHEY, SVGEGT. The CDR3 is 15 residues long. CDR3 sequence: CASSRLPREIKPQHF. The CDR3 region has the DNA TGTGCCAGCAGTCGACTGCCGAGGGAGATCAAGCCCCAGCATTTT.

The chain has TRBV29-1 and TRBJ1-5; D not resolved. The CDR3 covers 14 residues. Per germline, CDR1 SQVTM and CDR2 ANQGSEA. With 4 bases removed from V and 7 bases from J, the gap between germline ends came to 17 bases. The CDR3 bases are TGCAGCGTTGTCGATTCCGGGCTCGGGCAGCCCCAGCATTTT. Translation: CSVVDSGLGQPQHF.

The rearrangement joins TRBV29-1 to TRBJ1-3; tentative D call: TRBD1 (5 bases). From germline, CDR1 is SQVTM and CDR2 ANQGSEA. The CDR3 totals 12 residues. V was pared by 7 bases and J by 3 bases, with 10 bases between. The CDR3 coding sequence is TGCAGCGGCCTAAGGGGTGGAAACACCATATATTTT. It specifies CSGLRGGNTIYF. Variable domain in full (rest from reference TRBV29-1 and TRBJ1-3): SAVISQKPSRDICQRGTSLTIQCQVDSQVTMMFWYRQQPGQSLTLIATANQGSEATYESGFVIDKFPISRPNLTFSTLTVSNMSPEDSSIYLCSGLRGGNTIYFGEGSWLTVV.

This clone has a handful of counts. V gene TRBV6-2 or TRBV6-3 combines with J gene TRBJ1-1; no clear D gene. Germline V gene sequence: CDR1 MNHEY, CDR2 SVGEGT. Trimming removed 1 base from V and 0 bases from J, with 3 bases in between. This CDR3 has 13 residues. CDR3 region: CASSYWVNTEAFF. The DNA of the CDR3 is TGTGCCAGCAGTTACTGGGTGAACACTGAAGCTTTCTTT.

The V and J genes are TRBV6-5 and TRBJ2-1; 11 nucleotides agree with TRBD2. CDR1 is MNHEY and CDR2 is SVGAGI in the germline V gene. This CDR3 region has 15 residues. V trimming: 6 bases; J trimming: 9 bases; junction bases outside the gene matches: 10. CDR3: CASSPLAGGLGEQFF. CDR3 in DNA: TGTGCCAGCAGCCCCCTAGCGGGGGGATTGGGTGAGCAGTTCTTC.

This clone came up once. CDR3 nucleotide sequence: TGTGCCAGTAGTAAAGGGAAGGGATTCCCTTATTCACCCCTCCACTTT. Protein sequence: CASSKGKGFPYSPLHF. The chain is built from TRBV19 and TRBJ1-6; D is unresolved. Germline CDR1 is LNHDA and CDR2 is SQIVND (reference sequence). Trimming stripped 4 bases from V and 8 bases from J, with 18 bases between. CDR3 length: 16 residues. The complete variable domain, with remaining parts taken from reference TRBV19 and TRBJ1-6, reads DGGITQSPKYLFRKEGQNVTLSCEQNLNHDAMYWYRQDPGQGLRLIYYSQIVNDFQKGDIAEGYSVSREKKESFPLTVTSAQKNPTAFYLCASSKGKGFPYSPLHFGNGTRLTVT.

The chain employs TRBV7-9 and TRBJ1-1; 10 bases match TRBD1. V lost 5 bases, J lost 5 bases, and 8 bases stayed unmatched. The CDR3 is 15 residues long. Germline lookup yields CDR1 SEHNR and CDR2 FQNEAQ (reference sequence). Written as DNA, the CDR3 is TGTGCCAGCAGCCCCCGGGGGACAGGGGAAACTGAAGCTTTCTTT. Amino acid sequence: CASSPRGTGETEAFF.

This chain uses TRBV11-2 with TRBJ1-1; D is unclear. The CDR3 is made up of 16 amino acids. Germline CDR1 SGHAT, CDR2 FQNNGV. V was trimmed by 5 bases and J by 1 base, leaving 17 bases between them. The CDR3: CASSPRWGPGNTEAFF. The CDR3 DNA reads TGTGCCAGCAGCCCCCGCTGGGGTCCGGGGAACACTGAAGCTTTCTTT.

The chain combines TRBV27 with TRBJ2-7; D perhaps matches TRBD2 (6 bases). Trimming pared 4 bases from V and 3 bases from J, leaving 25 bases between. There are 18 residues in the CDR3. Per the germline V gene, CDR1 is MNHEY and CDR2 is SMNVEV (reference sequence). The DNA of the CDR3 is TGTGCCAGCAGTTCACTAATCGGGGGTAAAACCACCTTCTACGAGCAGTACTTC. Encoded protein: CASSSLIGGKTTFYEQYF.

The V call is TRBV9, the J call TRBJ2-1; TRBD2 might be the D (6 bases). Trimming left V 1 base short and J 4 bases short, with 12 bases between. CDR1 is SGDLS and CDR2 is YYNGEE in the germline V gene. This CDR3 contains 15 residues. The chain's CDR3 is CASSVFGGAYNEQFF. CDR3 DNA sequence: TGTGCCAGCAGCGTATTCGGCGGGGCTTACAATGAGCAGTTCTTC.

The chain carries TRBV7-2 and TRBJ1-1; 8 bases match TRBD1. CDR1 is SGHTA, CDR2 FQGNSA, per germline. J was trimmed by 5 bases and V by 6 bases; bases with no gene match: 8. The CDR3 covers 14 residues. CDR3 amino acids: CASRGTGGDTEAFF. CDR3 coding DNA: TGTGCCAGCAGGGGAACAGGGGGAGATACTGAAGCTTTCTTT.

The V gene is TRBV18, the J gene TRBJ1-5; D may be TRBD1 (6 bases). The V end was cut by 3 bases, the J end by 4 bases, with 7 bases between. CDR1 KGHSH and CDR2 LQKENI come from the germline V gene. The CDR3 runs 13 residues. The CDR3 reads CASSPGQNQPQHF. DNA for the CDR3: TGTGCCAGCTCACCTGGACAGAATCAGCCCCAGCATTTT.

The V and J genes are TRBV7-2 and TRBJ2-2, with 10 nucleotides matching TRBD1. Germline values: CDR1 SGHTA, CDR2 FQGNSA. V shed 5 bases, J shed 2 bases, and the junction held 2 bases outside the gene matches. The CDR3 loop spans 15 amino acids. The DNA of the CDR3 is TGTGCCAGCAGCCGGGACAGGGGCAACACCGGGGAGCTGTTTTTT. Its translation is CASSRDRGNTGELFF.

The V and J genes are TRBV27 and TRBJ1-6; tentative D call: TRBD1 (6 bases). Germline lookup yields CDR1 MNHEY and CDR2 SMNVEV (reference sequence). The CDR3 extends over 16 amino acids. V lost 4 bases to trimming and J lost 1 base, with 11 bases between them. For the CDR3, the DNA is TGTGCCAGCAGTTCCGAGGGGGGTTCCTATAATTCACCCCTCCACTTT. This translates into CASSSEGGSYNSPLHF.

The chain recombines TRBV18 with TRBJ1-1, with D possibly matching TRBD1 (6 bases). Trimming shortened V by 1 base and J by 3 bases, and 9 bases separated the two germline ends. The V gene's germline CDR1 is KGHSH and CDR2 LQKENI. The CDR3 sequence is 14 residues long. DNA for the CDR3: TGTGCCAGCTCACCACTAGGGGGTGACACTGAAGCTTTCTTT. It translates to CASSPLGGDTEAFF.

V is TRBV9 and J is TRBJ2-5; TRBD2 agrees at 9 bases. The CDR3 is 14 residues long. The germline V gene has CDR1 SGDLS and CDR2 YYNGEE. V trimming: 5 bases; J trimming: 4 bases; junction bases outside the gene matches: 6. The CDR3 here is CASRVAGGPETQYF. CDR3 DNA: TGTGCCAGCAGGGTTGCGGGGGGGCCAGAGACCCAGTACTTC.

The chain links TRBV3-1 (or the pseudogene TRBV3-2) to TRBJ2-2, with D possibly being TRBD1 or TRBD2 (5 bases each). The CDR3 runs to 13 residues. Germline CDR1 and CDR2: LGHDT and YNNKEL (reference sequence). Trimming stripped 6 bases from V and 4 bases from J, with 9 bases between. CDR3 DNA sequence: TGTGCCAGCAGAACTGGGGGCACCGGGGAGCTGTTTTTT. Protein sequence: CASRTGGTGELFF.

Comments on this clone: This CDR3 is also generated by other DNA sequences in the sample. This chain connects TRBV10-2 to TRBJ2-2, with 12 bases that match TRBD2. The germline V gene has CDR1 WSHSY and CDR2 SAAADI. The CDR3 runs 15 residues. The trim removed 6 bases at V and 4 bases at J, leaving 3 bases unmatched. CDR3 coding DNA: TGCGCCAGCAGGACTAGCGGGGGAGGCACCGGGGAGCTGTTTTTT. This gives the protein CASRTSGGGTGELFF.

This chain connects TRBV3-1 (or the pseudogene TRBV3-2) to TRBJ2-3, with D perhaps being TRBD1 or TRBD2 (6 bases each). The length of the CDR3 is 14 residues. Trimming stripped 6 bases from V and 6 bases from J, with 16 bases between. The germline V gene encodes CDR1 LGHDT and CDR2 YNNKEL (reference sequence). The CDR3 coding sequence is TGTGCCAGCAGTCCCGGTAGGGGGGAGGATACGCAGTATTTT. This codes for CASSPGRGEDTQYF.